Following are 32 T cell receptor beta chains from one sample sequenced in a study of somatic mutations in cytotoxic T cells in rheumatoid arthritis. The assay was immunoSEQ multiplex PCR, and TCRdb's table has in-frame clones only and misses some. The sample holds about 10,000 clones, around four fifths seen once. The sample consisted of CD8+ T cells sorted from blood. The receptor source for this set is an adult with rheumatoid arthritis.

The rearrangement joins TRBV9 to TRBJ2-1; D not certain. Trimming took 3 bases from V and 9 from J, leaving 13 bases between them. Germline CDR1 SGDLS, CDR2 YYNGEE. The CDR3 runs 13 residues. The DNA of the CDR3 is TGTGCCAGCAGCGAGACTTATTACGGTGAGCAGTTCTTC. Translated, it gives CASSETYYGEQFF.

This sequence joins TRBV6-6 and TRBJ1-2; TRBD1 aligns across 7 bases. With 8 bases clipped from V and 6 bases from J, the junction kept 12 bases outside the gene matches. The CDR3 length is 14 residues. Germline CDR1 reads MNHNY; CDR2 reads SVGAGI (reference sequence). DNA of the CDR3: TGTGCCAGCTCAAAAACGACAGGGATCGATGGCTACACCTTC. It codes for CASSKTTGIDGYTF.

The chain links TRBV4-2 to TRBJ1-5; possibly TRBD1 for D (6 bases). The V and J ends lost 0 bases and 0 bases respectively, with 9 bases between them. The germline CDR1 and CDR2 sequences are LGHNA and YNFKEQ. The CDR3 has 16 amino acids. This CDR3 is CASSQETGYSNQPQHF. For the CDR3, the DNA is TGTGCCAGCAGCCAAGAGACAGGATATAGCAATCAGCCCCAGCATTTT.

The chain uses TRBV7-2 and TRBJ2-2; D is undetermined. The CDR3 is 15 residues long. CDR1 and CDR2 (germline): SGHTA, FQGNSA. V dropped 2 bases and J dropped 2 bases, with 9 bases sitting between them. CDR3 sequence: CASSLLPLNTGELFF. In DNA form, the CDR3 reads TGTGCCAGCAGCTTACTGCCACTAAACACCGGGGAGCTGTTTTTT.

The chain is built from TRBV19 and TRBJ1-1, with D tentatively TRBD1 (6 bases). Trimming pared 5 bases from V and 0 bases from J, leaving 13 bases between. The length of the CDR3 is 15 residues. CDR1 is LNHDA and CDR2 is SQIVND in the germline V gene (reference sequence). CDR3 coding DNA: TGTGCCAGTAGTCCGCGGACAGTCATGAACACTGAAGCTTTCTTT. Translated: CASSPRTVMNTEAFF.

V usage is TRBV19 and J usage is TRBJ2-6, with D hard to call. The germline gives CDR1 LNHDA, CDR2 SQIVND (reference sequence). V was pared by 6 bases and J by 0 bases, with 3 bases between. There are 13 residues in the CDR3. The CDR3 is CASRNSGANVLTF. As DNA, the CDR3 is TGTGCCAGTAGGAACTCTGGGGCCAACGTCCTGACTTTC.

This chain connects TRBV9 to TRBJ2-3; D might be TRBD1 (6 bases). This CDR3 contains 16 residues. Deletions cut 4 bases from V and 3 bases from J, with 18 bases between. Germline values: CDR1 SGDLS, CDR2 YYNGEE. CDR3: CASSFLRDTVTDTQYF. The DNA for the CDR3 is TGTGCCAGCAGCTTCCTACGGGACACCGTGACAGATACGCAGTATTTT.

The table lists this clone with a count of one. The chain couples TRBV5-5 to TRBJ1-1; D gene unclear. There are 11 residues in the CDR3. V lost 4 bases and J 8 bases, leaving 9 bases between the germline ends. Germline V gives CDR1 SGHKS, CDR2 YYEKEE (reference sequence). The CDR3 sequence is CASSREREAFF. The CDR3, as DNA: TGTGCCAGCAGCCGAGAAAGAGAAGCTTTCTTT.

The V and J genes are TRBV7-6 and TRBJ1-6; D possibly corresponds to TRBD1 (5 bases). The CDR3 is made up of 15 amino acids. CDR1 and CDR2 from the germline V gene are SGHVS and FNYEAQ. The germline V and J ends were trimmed by 1 base and 7 bases, with 11 bases remaining between them. For the CDR3, the DNA is TGTGCCAGCAGCTTAGAAGGGGCGGAAAATTCACCCCTCCACTTT. Translated, it gives CASSLEGAENSPLHF.

The chain links TRBV27 to TRBJ2-7, with 10 bases matching TRBD1. This CDR3 contains 16 residues. Germline V gene sequence: CDR1 MNHEY, CDR2 SMNVEV (reference sequence). Trimming took 1 base from V and 5 from J; bases not matched to a gene: 8. Here the CDR3 reads CASSLLGDRGRDEQYF. The CDR3 coding sequence is TGTGCCAGCAGTTTATTGGGGGACAGGGGAAGAGACGAGCAGTACTTC.

The V gene is TRBV30, the J gene TRBJ1-2; D possibly corresponds to TRBD1 (5 bases). The V and J ends lost 4 bases and 4 bases respectively, with 16 bases between them. The CDR3 runs to 14 residues. The V gene's germline CDR1 is GTSNPN and CDR2 SVGIG (reference sequence). In DNA form, the CDR3 reads TGTGCCTGGAAGGGACCTTTGTTGATCTATGGCTACACCTTC. Protein: CAWKGPLLIYGYTF.

This clone occurred once. V gene TRBV7-8 combines with J gene TRBJ2-5; the D gene is possibly TRBD2 (5 bases). The V end was cut by 1 base, the J end by 4 bases, with 16 bases between. This CDR3 comprises 16 residues. The germline CDR1 and CDR2 sequences are SGHVS and FQNEAQ. CDR3 in DNA: TGTGCCAGCAGCTTAGTAGCCAACACCGGAGGAGAGACCCAGTACTTC. Protein: CASSLVANTGGETQYF.

The V and J genes are TRBV4-1 and TRBJ2-5; a possible D gene is TRBD2 (7 bases). CDR3 size: 15 residues. Germline-derived CDR1 and CDR2 are MGHRA and YSYEKL. The germline V and J ends were trimmed by 0 bases and 5 bases, with 13 bases remaining between them. CDR3 sequence (DNA): TGCGCCAGCAGCCAAGATCAGGGCGGGGGCGAGACCCAGTACTTC. Translation gives CASSQDQGGGETQYF.

The rearrangement joins TRBV19 to TRBJ2-1; 8 bases are a match to TRBD1. CDR1 is LNHDA, CDR2 SQIVND, per germline (reference sequence). V was clipped by 6 bases and J by 0 bases; unmatched bases: 7. The CDR3 has 16 residues. The CDR3 sequence is CASSRWTGSSYNEQFF. CDR3 coding DNA: TGTGCCAGTAGCCGATGGACAGGGAGCTCCTACAATGAGCAGTTCTTC.

This clone appeared a few times. The CDR3, as DNA: TGTGCCAGTAGTCAAACTAGCGCCTACGAGCAGTACTTC. It translates to CASSQTSAYEQYF. The chain carries TRBV19 and TRBJ2-7; 7 bases align to TRBD2. The V segment lost 5 bases and the J segment 2 bases; nucleotides outside the gene matches: 3. Looked up from germline, CDR1 is LNHDA and CDR2 is SQIVND (reference sequence). This CDR3 spans 13 amino acids.

This chain connects TRBV5-4 to TRBJ2-5; weak D call: TRBD1 (6 bases). The CDR3 sequence is 17 residues long. Trimming pared 6 bases from V and 4 bases from J, leaving 25 bases between. In germline, CDR1 is SGHNT, CDR2 YYREEE (reference sequence). CDR3 sequence: CASTIFPPRTEAETQYF. As DNA, the CDR3 is TGTGCCAGCACCATTTTCCCCCCCCGGACAGAAGCAGAGACCCAGTACTTC.

This clone was seen more than once but under ten times. V usage is TRBV2 and J usage is TRBJ2-7; no clear D. This CDR3 is 11 amino acids long. Trimming took 6 bases from V and 4 from J, leaving 7 bases between them. Germline lookup yields CDR1 SNHLY and CDR2 FYNNEI. CDR3 region: CASRMGYEQYF. CDR3 nucleotide sequence: TGTGCCAGCAGGATGGGGTACGAGCAGTACTTC.

The gene calls are TRBV5-8 and TRBJ2-1, with D perhaps TRBD1 or TRBD2 (5 bases each). The ends were cut back, 0 bases at V and 4 bases at J, with 8 bases in the middle. The CDR3 has 14 amino acids. CDR1 is SGHTS, CDR2 YDEGEE, per germline. CDR3: CASSLVGVYNEQFF. The CDR3, as DNA: TGTGCCAGCAGCTTGGTGGGGGTATACAATGAGCAGTTCTTC.

In its sample, this clone was seen once. This chain's CDR3 is CASSNLANQETQYF. The CDR3 region has the DNA TGTGCCAGTAGTAATCTAGCGAACCAAGAGACCCAGTACTTC. The chain joins TRBV19 to TRBJ2-5; D might be TRBD2 (6 bases). This CDR3 has 14 amino acids. V lost 4 bases and J 0 bases, leaving 9 bases between the germline ends. Per the germline V gene, CDR1 is LNHDA and CDR2 is SQIVND (reference sequence).

The V call is TRBV4-2, the J call TRBJ1-1, with D perhaps TRBD1 (6 bases). Germline CDR1 and CDR2: LGHNA and YNFKEQ. The V end was cut by 1 base, the J end by 2 bases, with 8 bases between. The length of the CDR3 is 14 residues. The CDR3 DNA follows: TGTGCCAGCAGCCAAGTGGGACACAACACTGAAGCTTTCTTT. This codes for CASSQVGHNTEAFF.

The chain uses TRBV9 and TRBJ1-1; 10 bases match TRBD1. Germline V gene data show CDR1 as SGDLS and CDR2 as YYNGEE. The length of the CDR3 is 15 residues. V lost 3 bases and J lost 1; bases outside the gene matches: 3. In DNA, the CDR3 is TGTGCCAGCAGCGAGGGGACAGGGGCGAACACTGAAGCTTTCTTT. The encoded protein is CASSEGTGANTEAFF.

The J gene is TRBJ1-1, the V gene TRBV27, with 7 positions matching TRBD1. The CDR3 loop spans 15 amino acids. With 5 bases clipped from V and 5 bases from J, the junction kept 11 bases outside the gene matches. From germline, CDR1 is MNHEY and CDR2 SMNVEV (reference sequence). CDR3 in amino acids: CASSTSPTGLTEAFF. CDR3 nucleotides: TGTGCCAGCAGTACCTCCCCGACAGGGCTTACTGAAGCTTTCTTT.

The chain recombines TRBV7-9 with TRBJ1-3; TRBD1 agrees at 8 bases. Unmatched junction bases numbered 12, after V lost 4 bases and J lost 4 bases. The CDR3 length is 17 residues. The germline gives CDR1 SEHNR, CDR2 FQNEAQ (reference sequence). Here the CDR3 DNA reads TGTGCCAGCAGCTCCGACAGGGGCCTCTCGGACGGAAACACCATATATTTT. This encodes CASSSDRGLSDGNTIYF.

This clone appeared a single time. The CDR3 here is CASSEGGGVGETQYF. For the CDR3, the DNA is TGTGCCAGCAGTGAAGGGGGAGGAGTGGGAGAGACCCAGTACTTC. The J gene is TRBJ2-5, the V gene TRBV6-1, with D possibly being TRBD2 (6 bases). This CDR3 contains 15 residues. V dropped 1 base and J dropped 4 bases, with 13 bases sitting between them. Germline V CDR1 and CDR2: MNHNS, SASEGT.

This clone was detected only once. The CDR3 DNA reads as TGCAGCGTCCTAGTGTGGACCCAGTACTTC. This sequence encodes CSVLVWTQYF. The J gene is TRBJ2-5, the V gene TRBV29-1; D is undetermined. The CDR3 extends over 10 amino acids. Trimming cost V 6 bases and J 7 bases, with 9 bases left between them. Germline CDR1 and CDR2: SQVTM and ANQGSEA.

The chain carries TRBV9 and TRBJ1-6; 7 bases align to TRBD1. V was clipped by 0 bases and J by 3 bases; unmatched bases: 6. The CDR3 has 17 residues. Germline V gives CDR1 SGDLS, CDR2 YYNGEE. In DNA form, the CDR3 reads TGTGCCAGCAGCGTAGGGGACAGCTCATACTATAATTCACCCCTCCACTTT. Translating gives CASSVGDSSYYNSPLHF.

The chain joins TRBV19 to TRBJ1-1; 9 bases align to TRBD1. The CDR3 covers 15 residues. Germline V gene sequence: CDR1 LNHDA, CDR2 SQIVND (reference sequence). The V and J ends lost 4 bases and 4 bases, in that order; junction bases with no gene match: 7. The CDR3 protein is CASSRDRAEGTEAFF. CDR3 bases: TGTGCCAGTAGTAGGGACAGGGCCGAGGGCACTGAAGCTTTCTTT.

The chain has TRBV5-1 and TRBJ2-2, with D tentatively TRBD1 (6 bases). From germline, CDR1 is SGHRS and CDR2 YFSETQ. The CDR3 loop spans 16 amino acids. V was cut by 3 bases and J by 3 bases, with 15 bases left in between. For the CDR3, the DNA is TGCGCCAGCAGCTCCTATTATAACAGGGACACCGGGGAGCTGTTTTTT. It yields the protein CASSSYYNRDTGELFF.

This chain links TRBV11-3 with TRBJ2-7; 8 bases fit TRBD1. Germline V CDR1 and CDR2: SGHNT, YENEEA. Germline trimming cut 1 base from V and 0 bases from J; bases unmatched to any gene: 2. The length of the CDR3 is 15 residues. This CDR3 reads CASSLGTGSSYEQYF. The CDR3 DNA follows: TGTGCCAGCAGCTTAGGGACAGGGAGCTCCTACGAGCAGTACTTC.

The chain links TRBV7-9 to TRBJ1-1; D perhaps matches TRBD1 (5 bases). CDR3 length: 14 residues. V was cut by 1 base and J by 0 bases, with 6 bases left in between. The germline gives CDR1 SEHNR, CDR2 FQNEAQ (reference sequence). The CDR3 DNA is TGTGCCAGCAGCTTAGGGGGGATGAACACTGAAGCTTTCTTT. Residues: CASSLGGMNTEAFF. Looking up the rest from reference TRBV7-9 and TRBJ1-1 gives the full variable domain: DTGVSQNPRHKITKRGQNVTFRCDPISEHNRLYWYRQTLGQGPEFLTYFQNEAQLEKSRLLSDRFSAERPKGSFSTLEIQRTEQGDSAMYLCASSLGGMNTEAFFGQGTRLTVV.

This clone occurred once. The V and J genes are TRBV2 and TRBJ2-6; a possible D gene is TRBD1 (7 bases). The CDR3 consists of 16 residues. Germline V gives CDR1 SNHLY, CDR2 FYNNEI. V gave up 5 bases and J gave up 2 bases, with 13 bases separating them. DNA for the CDR3: TGTGCCAGCAGTTCGGCAGGGGGGCCTGGGGCCAACGTCCTGACTTTC. It translates to CASSSAGGPGANVLTF.

Comments on this clone: One end of the junction fails to match germline, which may point to a read error. The chain combines TRBV5-5 with TRBJ1-1; a weak D match, TRBD1 (6 bases). Germline V CDR1 and CDR2: SGHKS, YYEKEE (reference sequence). CDR3 length equals 11 residues. This chain's CDR3 is CASSFNREGVF. The CDR3 DNA reads as TGTGCCAGCAGCTTCAACAGGGAGGGTGTCTTT. The whole variable domain, filled in from reference TRBV5-5 and TRBJ1-1, reads DAGVTQSPTHLIKTRGQQVTLRCSPISGHKSVSWYQQVLGQGPQFIFQYYEKEERGRGNFPDRFSARQFPNYSSELNVNALLLGDSALYLCASSFNREGVFGQGTRLTVV.